The clone carrying this T cell receptor beta chain came up once. CDR1 and CDR2 from the germline V gene are KGHSH and LQKENI. Trimming took 1 base from V and 0 from J, leaving 7 bases between them. The CDR3 is made up of 15 amino acids. The entry originates in a study of blood T cell repertoires in COVID-19. Study at large: Material from acute and convalescent COVID-19 was sourced from the United States, Italy and Spain. PBMCs, B-cell-depleted T cells, or T cells provided the cDNA or gDNA that made up the material.

The authors' processing: Scientists estimated how many nucleated cells there were by amplifying reference gene primers. Here immunoSEQ multiplex PCR was the method, and the copy in TCRdb shows in-frame clones only, minus some. Clone size and V and J calls were adopted from that table, with D and trimming inferred from the DNA. The data show 200,000 to 250,000 clones, around four fifths seen once. The rearrangement joins TRBV18 to TRBJ1-5, with D uncertain. The receptor's source is a woman older than 75 with active or convalescent COVID-19. The specimen was peripheral blood. CDR3 bases: TGTGCCAGCTCACCACTACAGACTAGCAATCAGCCCCAGCATTTT. This translates into CASSPLQTSNQPQHF.